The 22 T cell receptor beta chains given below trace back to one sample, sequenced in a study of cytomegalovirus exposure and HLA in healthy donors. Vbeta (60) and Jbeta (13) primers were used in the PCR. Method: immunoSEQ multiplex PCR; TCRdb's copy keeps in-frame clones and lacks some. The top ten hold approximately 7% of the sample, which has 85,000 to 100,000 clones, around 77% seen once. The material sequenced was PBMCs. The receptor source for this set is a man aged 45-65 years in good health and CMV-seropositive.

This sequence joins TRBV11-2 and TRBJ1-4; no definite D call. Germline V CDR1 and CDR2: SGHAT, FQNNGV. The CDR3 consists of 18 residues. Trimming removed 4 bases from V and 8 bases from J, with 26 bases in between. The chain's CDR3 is CASSSPDGRPHQTEKLFF. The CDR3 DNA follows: TGTGCCAGCAGCTCCCCTGATGGCAGGCCACACCAAACGGAAAAACTGTTTTTT.

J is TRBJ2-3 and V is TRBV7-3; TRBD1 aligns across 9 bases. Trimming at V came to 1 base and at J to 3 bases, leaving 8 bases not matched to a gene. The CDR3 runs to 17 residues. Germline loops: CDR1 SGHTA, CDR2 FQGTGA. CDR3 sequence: CASSLIPQGAGTDTQYF. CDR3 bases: TGTGCCAGCAGCTTAATACCACAGGGGGCAGGGACAGATACGCAGTATTTT.

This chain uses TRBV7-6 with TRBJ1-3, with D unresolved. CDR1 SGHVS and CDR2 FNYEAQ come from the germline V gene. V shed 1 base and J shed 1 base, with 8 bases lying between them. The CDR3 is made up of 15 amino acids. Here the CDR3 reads CASSLVGGSGNTIYF. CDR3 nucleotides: TGTGCCAGCAGCTTAGTGGGAGGGTCTGGAAACACCATATATTTT.

Here the CDR3 reads CASSLGQGTEAFF. CDR3 in DNA: TGTGCCAGCAGCTTAGGTCAGGGCACTGAAGCTTTCTTT. The chain recombines TRBV11-3 with TRBJ1-1, with D tentatively TRBD1 (5 bases). CDR3 length: 13 amino acids. V lost 1 base to trimming and J lost 4 bases, with 7 bases between them. Germline V gene sequence: CDR1 SGHNT, CDR2 YENEEA. The whole variable domain, filled in from reference TRBV11-3 and TRBJ1-1, reads EAGVVQSPRYKIIEKKQPVAFWCNPISGHNTLYWYLQNLGQGPELLIRYENEEAVDDSQLPKDRFSAERLKGVDSTLKIQPAELGDSAVYLCASSLGQGTEAFFGQGTRLTVV.

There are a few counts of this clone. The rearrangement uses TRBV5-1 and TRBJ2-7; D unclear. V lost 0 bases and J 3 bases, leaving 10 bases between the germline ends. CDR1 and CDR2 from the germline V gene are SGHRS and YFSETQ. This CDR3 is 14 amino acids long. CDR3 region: CASSLVSSDYEQYF. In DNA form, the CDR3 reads TGCGCCAGCAGCTTGGTGTCCAGTGACTACGAGCAGTACTTC.

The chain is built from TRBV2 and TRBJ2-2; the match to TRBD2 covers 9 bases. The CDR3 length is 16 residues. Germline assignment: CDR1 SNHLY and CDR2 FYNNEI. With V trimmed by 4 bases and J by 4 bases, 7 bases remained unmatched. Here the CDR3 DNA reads TGTGCCAGCAGTGCAGACCTAGCGGGGAGCACCGGGGAGCTGTTTTTT. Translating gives CASSADLAGSTGELFF. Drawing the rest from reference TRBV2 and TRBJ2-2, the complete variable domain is EPEVTQTPSHQVTQMGQEVILRCVPISNHLYFYWYRQILGQKVEFLVSFYNNEISEKSEIFDDQFSVERPDGSNFTLKIRSTKLEDSAMYFCASSADLAGSTGELFFGEGSRLTVL.

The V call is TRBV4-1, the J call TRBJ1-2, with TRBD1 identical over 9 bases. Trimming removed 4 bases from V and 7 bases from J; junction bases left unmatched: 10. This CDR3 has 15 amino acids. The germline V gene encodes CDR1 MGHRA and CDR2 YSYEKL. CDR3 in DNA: TGCGCCAGCAGCCCCTTTCTACAGGGGGCGCTTGGCTACACCTTC. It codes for CASSPFLQGALGYTF.

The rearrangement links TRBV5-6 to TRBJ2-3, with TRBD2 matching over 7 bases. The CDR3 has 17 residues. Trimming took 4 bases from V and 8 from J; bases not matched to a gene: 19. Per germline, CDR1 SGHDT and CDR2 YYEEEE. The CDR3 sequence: CASSTSRGGGTIATQYF. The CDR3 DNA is TGTGCCAGCAGCACGTCTCGGGGCGGGGGTACCATAGCTACGCAGTATTTT.

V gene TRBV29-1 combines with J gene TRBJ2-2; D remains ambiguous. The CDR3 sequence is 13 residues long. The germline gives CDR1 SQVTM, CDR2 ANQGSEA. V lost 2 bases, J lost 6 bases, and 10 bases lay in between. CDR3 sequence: CSVEPRFSGELFF. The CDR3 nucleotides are TGCAGCGTTGAACCTCGTTTTTCCGGGGAGCTGTTTTTT.

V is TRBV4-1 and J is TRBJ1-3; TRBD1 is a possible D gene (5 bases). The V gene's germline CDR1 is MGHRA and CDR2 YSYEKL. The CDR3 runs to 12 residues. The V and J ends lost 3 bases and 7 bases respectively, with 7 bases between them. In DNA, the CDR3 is TGCGCCAGCAGCCAGGAGGGGAACACCATATATTTT. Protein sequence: CASSQEGNTIYF.

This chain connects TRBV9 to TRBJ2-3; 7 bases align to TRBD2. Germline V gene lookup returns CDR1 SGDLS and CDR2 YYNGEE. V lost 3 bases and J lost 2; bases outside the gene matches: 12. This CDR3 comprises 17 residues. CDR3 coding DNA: TGTGCCAGCAGCGCGCCCTTGGCTAGCGGCCCCACAGATACGCAGTATTTT. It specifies CASSAPLASGPTDTQYF.

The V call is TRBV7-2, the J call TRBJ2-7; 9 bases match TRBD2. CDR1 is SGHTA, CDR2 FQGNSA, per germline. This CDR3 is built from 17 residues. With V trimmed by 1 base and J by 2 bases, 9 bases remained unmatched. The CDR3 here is CASSLVGSGGLAYEQYF. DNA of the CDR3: TGTGCCAGCAGCTTAGTAGGTAGCGGGGGTCTGGCCTACGAGCAGTACTTC.

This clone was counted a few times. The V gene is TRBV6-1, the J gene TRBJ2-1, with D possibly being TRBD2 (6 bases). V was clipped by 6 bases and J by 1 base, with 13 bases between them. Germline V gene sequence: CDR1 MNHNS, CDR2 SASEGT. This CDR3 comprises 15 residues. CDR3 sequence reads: CASRRDSGSYNEQFF. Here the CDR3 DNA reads TGTGCCAGCAGGCGGGACTCCGGGTCCTACAATGAGCAGTTCTTC.

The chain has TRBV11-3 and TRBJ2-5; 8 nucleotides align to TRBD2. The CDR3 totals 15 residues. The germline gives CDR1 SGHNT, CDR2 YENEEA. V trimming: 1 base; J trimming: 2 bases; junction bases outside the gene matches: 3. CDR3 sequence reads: CASSLGASGQETQYF. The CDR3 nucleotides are TGTGCCAGCAGCTTAGGTGCTAGCGGGCAAGAGACCCAGTACTTC.

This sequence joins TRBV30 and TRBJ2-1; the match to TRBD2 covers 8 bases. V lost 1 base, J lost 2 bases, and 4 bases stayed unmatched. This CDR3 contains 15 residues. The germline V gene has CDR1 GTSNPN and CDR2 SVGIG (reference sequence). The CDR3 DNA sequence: TGTGCCTGGAGTGGTGAGCGGGGGCCCTACAATGAGCAGTTCTTC. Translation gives CAWSGERGPYNEQFF.

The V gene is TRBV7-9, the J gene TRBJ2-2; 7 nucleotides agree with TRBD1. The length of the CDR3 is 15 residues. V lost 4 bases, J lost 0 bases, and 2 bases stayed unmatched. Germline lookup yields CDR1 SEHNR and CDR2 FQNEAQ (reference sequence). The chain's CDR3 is CASSWDRANTGELFF. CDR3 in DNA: TGTGCCAGCAGCTGGGACAGAGCGAACACCGGGGAGCTGTTTTTT. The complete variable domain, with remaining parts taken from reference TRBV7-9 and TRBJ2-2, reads DTGVSQNPRHKITKRGQNVTFRCDPISEHNRLYWYRQTLGQGPEFLTYFQNEAQLEKSRLLSDRFSAERPKGSFSTLEIQRTEQGDSAMYLCASSWDRANTGELFFGEGSRLTVL.

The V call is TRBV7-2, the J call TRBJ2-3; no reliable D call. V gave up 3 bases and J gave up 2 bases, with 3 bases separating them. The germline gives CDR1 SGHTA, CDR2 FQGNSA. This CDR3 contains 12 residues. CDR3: CASSFLTDTQYF. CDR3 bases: TGTGCCAGCAGCTTTCTCACAGATACGCAGTATTTT.

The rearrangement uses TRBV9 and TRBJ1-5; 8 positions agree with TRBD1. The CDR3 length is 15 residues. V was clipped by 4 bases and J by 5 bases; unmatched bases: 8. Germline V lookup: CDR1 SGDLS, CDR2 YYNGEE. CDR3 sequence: CASSLKETGDQPQHF. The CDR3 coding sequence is TGTGCCAGCAGCTTAAAGGAGACAGGGGATCAGCCCCAGCATTTT.

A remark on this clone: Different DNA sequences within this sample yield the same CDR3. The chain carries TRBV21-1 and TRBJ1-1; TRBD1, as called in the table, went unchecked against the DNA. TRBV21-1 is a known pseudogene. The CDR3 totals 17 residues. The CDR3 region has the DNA TGTGCCAGCAGCAAAGACTACACAGGGGGGAAGAACACGGAAGCTTTCTTT. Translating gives CASSKDYTGGKNTEAFF.

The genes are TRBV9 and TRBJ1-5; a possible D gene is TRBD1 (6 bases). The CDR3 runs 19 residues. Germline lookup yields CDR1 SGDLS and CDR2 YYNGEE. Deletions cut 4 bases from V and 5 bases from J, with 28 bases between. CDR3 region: CASSPTRTDRGPGHQPQHF. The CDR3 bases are TGTGCCAGCAGCCCAACCCGGACAGACCGAGGCCCGGGGCATCAGCCCCAGCATTTT.

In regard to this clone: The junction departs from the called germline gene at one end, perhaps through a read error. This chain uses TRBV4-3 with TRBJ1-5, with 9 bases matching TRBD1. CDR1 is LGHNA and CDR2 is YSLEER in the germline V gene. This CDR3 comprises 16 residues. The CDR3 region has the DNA TGCGCCGGCAGCCAAAACCCCGGGACAGGGACTCAGCCCCAGCATTTT. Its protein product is CAGSQNPGTGTQPQHF.

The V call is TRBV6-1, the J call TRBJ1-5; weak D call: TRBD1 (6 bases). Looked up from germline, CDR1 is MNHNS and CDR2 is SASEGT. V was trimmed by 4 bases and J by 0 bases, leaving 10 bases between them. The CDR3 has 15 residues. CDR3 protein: CASSAGDLSNQPQHF. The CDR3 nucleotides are TGTGCCAGCAGTGCAGGGGATCTTAGCAATCAGCCCCAGCATTTT.